This TCR beta chain is from a study of CD8 T cells in ankylosing spondylitis. Broader study findings: Roughly eight highly homologous variants formed a TCR beta motif that appeared characteristic of ankylosing spondylitis blood. Some of these motif variants have turned up before, in reports on reactive arthritis synovial fluid and blood. The study looked at matched synovial fluid samples from ankylosing spondylitis patients. Disease-linked clones were reported to be significantly enriched there.

TCR beta libraries were made by quantitative 5'-RACE with molecular barcodes. Each CDR3 protein gets one entry after TCRdb re-called the 5' RACE reads with MiXCR. Altogether approximately 140,000 distinct CDR3 sequences are present, more than 15% being singletons, with the ten largest covering 33%. This clonotype has only a few counts. The antigen is not known. The CDR3 spans 16 residues. Unmatched junction bases numbered 8, after V lost 0 bases and J lost 6 bases. Germline V gene sequence: CDR1 MGHRA, CDR2 YSYEKL. The V call is TRBV4-1, the J call TRBJ2-3, with TRBD2 matching over 8 bases. The receptor's source is a male donor with ankylosing spondylitis. Sequencing was done on a sample of blood, either unsorted or a sorted T cell fraction (not recorded which). In nucleotides, the CDR3 is TGCGCCAGCAGCCAAGATGCTAGCGGGTTGGCGGATACGCAGTATTTT. Its translation: CASSQDASGLADTQYF.